This entry lists 7 T cell receptor beta chains sequenced from one sample in a study of response to subunit inactivated influenza vaccine. TCRdb ran MiXCR on the RT-PCR reads and lists one entry per CDR3 protein. The table includes about 520,000 distinct CDR3 sequences, roughly 7.6% detected once. The sample consisted of PBMCs from blood, taken roughly 24 months after vaccination. All receptors derive from a man aged 50 to 75 who received an inactivated influenza vaccine.

This clonotype was seen a few times. The V and J genes are TRBV10-3 and TRBJ2-3, with D perhaps matching TRBD1 or TRBD2 (5 bases each). The germline V gene encodes CDR1 ENHRY and CDR2 SYGVKD. The ends were cut back, 0 bases at V and 2 bases at J, with 9 bases in the middle. There are 15 residues in the CDR3. This chain's CDR3 is CAISESGESTDTQYF. For the CDR3, the DNA is TGTGCCATCAGTGAGTCGGGGGAATCCACAGATACGCAGTATTTT.

This clonotype has just a few counts. V usage is TRBV4-2 and J usage is TRBJ2-1; TRBD1 matches at 7 bases. Germline CDR1 and CDR2: LGHNA and YNFKEQ. J lost 5 bases, V lost 5 bases, and 9 bases had no gene match. The CDR3 has 15 residues. The CDR3 region has the DNA TGTGCCAGCAGCAGTCCCGGGACAGAGAACAATGAGCAGTTCTTC. Its translation: CASSSPGTENNEQFF.

This clonotype was found many times. The rearrangement joins TRBV19 to TRBJ2-1; TRBD1 matches at 9 bases. Germline CDR1 reads LNHDA; CDR2 reads SQIVND (reference sequence). Losses at the gene ends were 8 bases for V and 6 bases for J; bases not matched to a gene: 11. This CDR3 is built from 15 residues. The CDR3 DNA sequence: TGTGCCAGTGCCCCGGGACAGGGTAGGCTCAATGAGCAGTTCTTC. Its protein product is CASAPGQGRLNEQFF.

This chain uses TRBV9 with TRBJ1-5, with 8 bases that match TRBD1. From germline, CDR1 is SGDLS and CDR2 YYNGEE. With V trimmed by 4 bases and J by 6 bases, 6 bases remained unmatched. CDR3 size: 14 residues. CDR3 residues: CASSRTGRFQPQHF. The CDR3 DNA sequence: TGTGCCAGCAGCCGGACAGGGAGGTTTCAGCCCCAGCATTTT.

This clonotype was counted many times. The chain uses TRBV4-2 and TRBJ2-3; TRBD2 might be the D (6 bases). This CDR3 region has 15 residues. Looked up from germline, CDR1 is LGHNA and CDR2 is YNFKEQ. Trimming stripped 5 bases from V and 0 bases from J, with 12 bases between. As DNA, the CDR3 is TGTGCCAGCAGCTCGGACTATACTAGCACAGATACGCAGTATTTT. Translated, it gives CASSSDYTSTDTQYF.

This clonotype was counted ten times or more. The chain joins TRBV12-3 or TRBV12-4 to TRBJ2-7; 8 bases agree with TRBD2. There are 14 residues in the CDR3. Trimming removed 4 bases from V and 0 bases from J; junction bases left unmatched: 2. In nucleotides, the CDR3 is TGTGCCAGCAGTTATAGCGGGGTCTCCTACGAGCAGTACTTC. Translating gives CASSYSGVSYEQYF.

This clonotype turned up a few times. V is TRBV7-9 and J is TRBJ2-5, with TRBD1 as a possible D gene (6 bases). The CDR3 extends over 14 amino acids. The V and J ends lost 2 bases and 5 bases respectively, with 12 bases between them. Germline-derived CDR1 and CDR2 are SEHNR and FQNEAQ (reference sequence). The CDR3: CASSLTTGLETQYF. As DNA, the CDR3 is TGTGCCAGCAGCTTAACTACAGGGTTGGAGACCCAGTACTTC.